The 24 T cell receptor beta chains in this list originate from one sample, sequenced in a study of T cell repertoires and HLA-DP antigens. Sample label: CD137+ CD4 T cells sorted after culture with HeLa expressing allogeneic HLA-DP. Cells were stimulated with HeLa cells transduced with HLA-DPA1/DPB1, HLA-DM, invariant chain and CD80. CD4+ cells expanded for about two weeks were restimulated approximately 22 h with allogeneic-DPB1 HeLa cells. TCRdb's copy holds only in-frame clones and misses some; the assay was immunoSEQ multiplex PCR. The top ten hold around 42% of the sample, which has 160 or so clones, less than 60% seen once. Sequencing was performed on alloreactive CD137+ CD4+ T cells from cultured PBMCs. Subset defined: CD137+ CD4+ cells sorted after approximately 22 h restimulation with the allogeneic HLA-DP-expressing HeLa cells. The receptors were sampled from a man between 45 and 60 years old in good health and CMV-seronegative.

The genes are TRBV5-1 and TRBJ1-1; the D gene is possibly TRBD1 (5 bases). V was cut by 3 bases and J by 2 bases, with 14 bases left in between. This CDR3 is 15 amino acids long. Germline lookup yields CDR1 SGHRS and CDR2 YFSETQ. The CDR3 region is CASSSAGARNTEAFF. The CDR3 DNA follows: TGCGCCAGCAGCTCCGCCGGGGCAAGAAACACTGAAGCTTTCTTT.

The chain recombines TRBV7-3 with TRBJ2-6; possible D gene TRBD1, 6 bases. The germline V gene has CDR1 SGHTA and CDR2 FQGTGA. The CDR3 extends over 16 amino acids. V gave up 1 base and J gave up 2 bases, with 9 bases separating them. The CDR3 is CASSLKSGAGANVLTF. Here the CDR3 DNA reads TGTGCCAGCAGCTTAAAATCAGGGGCTGGGGCCAACGTCCTGACTTTC.

This clone has more than one count but fewer than ten. The rearrangement links TRBV6-5 to TRBJ2-2, with D possibly called TRBD1 or TRBD2 (5 bases each). The CDR3 consists of 15 residues. Germline assignment: CDR1 MNHEY and CDR2 SVGAGI. V lost 6 bases to trimming and J lost 0 bases, with 11 bases between them. The CDR3, as DNA: TGTGCCAGCAGCCCGGGACGGTCGAACACCGGGGAGCTGTTTTTT. The encoded protein is CASSPGRSNTGELFF.

The chain links TRBV9 to TRBJ2-7; the match to TRBD1 covers 9 bases. The CDR3 is 16 residues long. Trimming cost V 4 bases and J 5 bases; bases outside gene matches: 13. Germline V gives CDR1 SGDLS, CDR2 YYNGEE. The CDR3 is CASSQLGGTGINEQYF. The CDR3 nucleotides are TGTGCCAGCAGCCAGCTTGGGGGGACAGGGATTAACGAGCAGTACTTC.

The chain joins TRBV7-2 to TRBJ1-2; TRBD1 matches at 7 bases. J gave up 7 bases and V 7 bases, and 9 bases lay outside the gene matches. Germline CDR1 SGHTA, CDR2 FQGNSA. The CDR3 covers 13 residues. The CDR3 is CASNLDRVSGYTF. CDR3 DNA: TGTGCCAGCAACCTAGACAGGGTTAGTGGCTACACCTTC.

A word on this clone: A read error may account for a junction end that differs from germline. The chain uses TRBV5-1 and TRBJ2-7; D is ambiguous. The germline V gene has CDR1 SGHRS and CDR2 YFSETQ. The CDR3 runs 13 residues. This chain's CDR3 is CASSLKPGYEQYF. CDR3 DNA sequence: TGTGCCAGCAGCTTGAAACCGGGCTACGAGCAGTACTTC.

By frequency in the sample, this clone is large (0.1 to 1%). The rearrangement joins TRBV30 to TRBJ1-5; D might be TRBD1 (6 bases). This CDR3 has 13 amino acids. Trimming removed 5 bases at V and 0 bases at J, with 8 bases between. The germline V gene encodes CDR1 GTSNPN and CDR2 SVGIG (reference sequence). CDR3 in DNA: TGTGCCTGGGGGGACAATAGCAATCAGCCCCAGCATTTT. Translating it yields CAWGDNSNQPQHF.

Points on this clone: The CDR3 does not end in the conserved phenylalanine or tryptophan, so this is likely a read error. The DNA is left out, because the CDR3 cannot be placed on it with certainty; the CDR3 is given as TCRdb lists it. V and J are TRBV4-1 and TRBJ2-7; TRBD2, the table's D call, lacks a check against the DNA. Germline V CDR1 and CDR2: MGHRA, YSYEKL. The CDR3 numbers 12 amino acids, ends counted. CDR3 protein: CASSRGSGTPVY.

This clone occurred a few times. The V gene is TRBV11-2, the J gene TRBJ1-1; D gene ambiguous. Trimming removed 5 bases at V and 0 bases at J, with 10 bases between. Per the germline V gene, CDR1 is SGHAT and CDR2 is FQNNGV. The CDR3 is made up of 14 amino acids. The CDR3 spells CASSVSQLNTEAFF. As DNA, the CDR3 is TGTGCCAGCAGCGTCTCACAACTGAACACTGAAGCTTTCTTT.

This chain joins TRBV19 and TRBJ2-4; 7 bases align to TRBD2. V shed 6 bases, J shed 5 bases, and the junction held 10 bases outside the gene matches. The CDR3 totals 15 residues. Germline-derived CDR1 and CDR2 are LNHDA and SQIVND (reference sequence). CDR3 in amino acids: CASSAKTSYQNIQYF. CDR3 nucleotide sequence: TGTGCCAGTAGCGCTAAGACTAGCTATCAAAACATTCAGTACTTC.

The chain is built from TRBV7-9 and TRBJ2-2, with D perhaps TRBD1 or TRBD2 (5 bases each). The length of the CDR3 is 13 residues. CDR1 SEHNR and CDR2 FQNEAQ come from the germline V gene (reference sequence). V shed 5 bases and J shed 6 bases, with 10 bases lying between them. CDR3 protein: CASSPGTAGELFF. The DNA of the CDR3 is TGTGCCAGCAGCCCTGGGACGGCCGGGGAGCTGTTTTTT. Full variable domain (outside the CDR3, taken from reference TRBV7-9 and TRBJ2-2): DTGVSQNPRHKITKRGQNVTFRCDPISEHNRLYWYRQTLGQGPEFLTYFQNEAQLEKSRLLSDRFSAERPKGSFSTLEIQRTEQGDSAMYLCASSPGTAGELFFGEGSRLTVL.

The chain joins TRBV11-1 to TRBJ2-1; D might be TRBD2 (7 bases). The CDR3 has 13 amino acids. Germline CDR1 and CDR2: SGHAT and FQDESV (reference sequence). Trimming stripped 2 bases from V and 7 bases from J, with 9 bases between. The CDR3 DNA reads TGTGCCAGCAGCTTACGGGGGGCAAATGAGCAGTTCTTC. Its translation is CASSLRGANEQFF.

This chain uses TRBV7-2 with TRBJ2-7, with TRBD1 as a possible D gene (5 bases). CDR3 length: 17 residues. V was pared by 0 bases and J by 2 bases, with 17 bases between. Germline CDR1 reads SGHTA; CDR2 reads FQGNSA. The CDR3 region has the DNA TGTGCCAGCAGCTTAGCCCACTTACGTCAGACAGCCTACGAGCAGTACTTC. This codes for CASSLAHLRQTAYEQYF.

The chain links TRBV6-6 to TRBJ1-3; D remains unclear. Germline V gene lookup returns CDR1 MNHNY and CDR2 SVGAGI (reference sequence). This CDR3 has 15 residues. Trimming pared 6 bases from V and 0 bases from J, leaving 12 bases between. The CDR3 is CASRITQSSGNTIYF. The CDR3 coding sequence is TGTGCCAGCAGGATCACCCAGAGCTCTGGAAACACCATATATTTT.

The rearrangement joins TRBV30 to TRBJ2-3; weak D call: TRBD2 (5 bases). Germline V gene data show CDR1 as GTSNPN and CDR2 as SVGIG (reference sequence). Deletions cut 3 bases from V and 5 bases from J, with 18 bases between. The CDR3 has 15 residues. The CDR3 reads CAWRGQNRGIDTQYF. The CDR3 DNA reads as TGTGCCTGGAGGGGTCAGAATAGAGGGATAGATACGCAGTATTTT.

The chain joins TRBV9 to TRBJ1-3; D is uncertain. Trimming cost V 4 bases and J 0 bases, with 8 bases left between them. Looked up from germline, CDR1 is SGDLS and CDR2 is YYNGEE. The CDR3 has 14 residues. CDR3 in DNA: TGTGCCAGCAGCCGCGTCAGCTCTGGAAACACCATATATTTT. Its translation is CASSRVSSGNTIYF.

The chain carries TRBV27 and TRBJ1-5; maybe TRBD1 (5 bases). This CDR3 spans 14 amino acids. V was cut by 6 bases and J by 5 bases, with 14 bases left in between. Per germline, CDR1 MNHEY and CDR2 SMNVEV (reference sequence). The CDR3 reads CASSPDRAYQPQHF. The CDR3 coding sequence is TGTGCCAGCAGCCCAGACAGAGCCTATCAGCCCCAGCATTTT.

This clone has a single count. The rearrangement joins TRBV10-3 to TRBJ2-7, with 10 bases lining up with TRBD2. Trimming removed 10 bases from V and 3 bases from J; junction bases left unmatched: 9. From germline, CDR1 is ENHRY and CDR2 SYGVKD. This CDR3 has 14 residues. The CDR3 loop reads CASSISGGNYEQYF. The DNA for the CDR3 is TGTGCCAGCAGCATTAGCGGGGGGAACTACGAGCAGTACTTC.

This chain connects TRBV19 to TRBJ2-7, with no clear D. The CDR3 runs 15 residues. Germline CDR1 and CDR2: LNHDA and SQIVND (reference sequence). Trimming took 5 bases from V and 0 from J, leaving 14 bases between them. For the CDR3, the DNA is TGTGCCAGTAGTGGAGTCCAGACGGGCTCCTACGAGCAGTACTTC. It encodes CASSGVQTGSYEQYF.

J is TRBJ2-1 and V is TRBV28, with 7 positions matching TRBD2. This CDR3 has 18 amino acids. Germline values: CDR1 MDHEN, CDR2 SYDVKM. The ends lost 5 bases at V and 10 bases at J; junction bases unmatched: 23. The CDR3 loop reads CASSPLGREILFSGEQFF. CDR3 in DNA: TGTGCCAGCAGTCCGTTGGGGCGGGAGATTCTCTTCAGCGGGGAGCAGTTCTTC.

The chain has TRBV11-1 and TRBJ1-2; the D is unclear. Trimming took off 4 bases at V and 4 bases at J, with 13 bases between the two ends. CDR1 and CDR2 (germline): SGHAT, FQDESV (reference sequence). This CDR3 comprises 14 residues. CDR3 protein: CASSSSRAAYGYTF. The CDR3 coding sequence is TGTGCCAGCAGCTCCTCCCGAGCGGCCTATGGCTACACCTTC.

This chain joins TRBV9 and TRBJ2-3; tentative D call: TRBD1 (6 bases). The V gene lost 3 bases and the J gene lost 0 bases, with 11 bases spanning the gap. The germline V gene has CDR1 SGDLS and CDR2 YYNGEE. This CDR3 is 15 amino acids long. CDR3 residues: CASSEGTSSTDTQYF. The CDR3 DNA sequence: TGTGCCAGCAGCGAGGGGACATCAAGCACAGATACGCAGTATTTT.

This chain uses TRBV7-5 with TRBJ2-5; the table's D call, TRBD2, has no DNA check behind it. TRBV7-5 has pseudogene status. The CDR3 totals 13 residues. The CDR3: CASSSPPGETQYF. The CDR3 DNA sequence: TGTGCCAGCAGCTCCCCCCCGGGGGAGACCCAGTACTTC.

The rearrangement joins TRBV18 to TRBJ1-2, with 10 bases fitting TRBD1. J lost 8 bases, V lost 3 bases, and 12 bases had no gene match. The CDR3 totals 16 residues. Germline lookup yields CDR1 KGHSH and CDR2 LQKENI. The CDR3 nucleotides read TGTGCCAGCTCACCTTCCCGGACAGGGGGAAGGCGCGGCTACACCTTC. It yields the protein CASSPSRTGGRRGYTF.